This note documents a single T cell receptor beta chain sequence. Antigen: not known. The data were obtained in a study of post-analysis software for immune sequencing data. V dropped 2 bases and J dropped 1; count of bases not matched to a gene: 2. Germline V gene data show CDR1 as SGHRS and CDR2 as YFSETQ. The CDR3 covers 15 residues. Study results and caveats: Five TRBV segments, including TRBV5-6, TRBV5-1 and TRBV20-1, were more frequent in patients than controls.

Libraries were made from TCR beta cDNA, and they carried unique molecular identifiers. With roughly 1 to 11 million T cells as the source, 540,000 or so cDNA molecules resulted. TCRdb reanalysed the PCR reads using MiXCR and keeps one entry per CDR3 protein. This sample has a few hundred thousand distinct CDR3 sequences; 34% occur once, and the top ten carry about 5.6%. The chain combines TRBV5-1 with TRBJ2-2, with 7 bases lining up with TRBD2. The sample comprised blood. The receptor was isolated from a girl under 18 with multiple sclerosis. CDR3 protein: CASSFGGRNTGELFF. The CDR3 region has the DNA TGCGCCAGCAGCTTCGGGGGGAGGAACACCGGGGAGCTGTTTTTT. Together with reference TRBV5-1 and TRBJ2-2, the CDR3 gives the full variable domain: KAGVTQTPRYLIKTRGQQVTLSCSPISGHRSVSWYQQTPGQGLQFLFEYFSETQRNKGNFPGRFSGRQFSNSRSEMNVSTLELGDSALYLCASSFGGRNTGELFFGEGSRLTVL.